Following are 25 T cell receptor beta chains from one sample sequenced in a study of T cells in localized non-small cell lung cancer. Using immunoSEQ multiplex PCR, the repertoire was profiled, and TCRdb retains in-frame clones only, with some absent. Of 2,200 or so clones listed, approximately 20% are singletons. Here the sequenced sample was lung tumor tissue, taken before any cancer treatment. Source of these receptors: a male donor at least 60 years old with stage II lung adenocarcinoma.

This chain links TRBV6-8 with TRBJ1-2, with TRBD1 identical over 9 bases. Trimming removed 4 bases from V and 8 bases from J; junction bases left unmatched: 8. CDR1 is MNHGY and CDR2 is SAAAGT in the germline V gene. The CDR3 length is 14 residues. The CDR3, as DNA: TGTGCCAGCAGTTCCCAGACAGGGGGAAACGGCTACACCTTC. Protein: CASSSQTGGNGYTF.

The J gene is TRBJ1-1, the V gene TRBV11-3, with D uncertain. Trimming took off 1 base at V and 5 bases at J, with 11 bases between the two ends. Germline V gene sequence: CDR1 SGHNT, CDR2 YENEEA. The length of the CDR3 is 14 residues. The CDR3 bases are TGTGCCAGCAGCTTAGTAGGGTTGGTTACTGAAGCTTTCTTT. It specifies CASSLVGLVTEAFF.

This clone was observed a few times. The rearrangement joins TRBV6-8 to TRBJ2-3; D gene unclear. Germline V lookup: CDR1 MNHGY, CDR2 SAAAGT. The CDR3 is made up of 13 amino acids. Trimming removed 4 bases at V and 2 bases at J, with 7 bases between. The CDR3 sequence: CASSFDFTDTQYF. In DNA, the CDR3 is TGTGCCAGCAGTTTTGACTTCACAGATACGCAGTATTTT.

The V call is TRBV15, the J call TRBJ2-1, with TRBD1 matching over 9 bases. Germline V gene data show CDR1 as LNHNV and CDR2 as YYDKDF (reference sequence). The junction had 20 bases not matched to a gene; V was cut back by 1 base and J by 7 bases. The CDR3 has 20 amino acids. CDR3 DNA: TGTGCCACCAGCAGAGGATGGGGGGGCCAGGGACAGGGTATTGGGAATGAGCAGTTCTTC. This translates into CATSRGWGGQGQGIGNEQFF.

This clone is termed medium-sized. The chain couples TRBV6-8 to TRBJ1-2; D remains ambiguous. V lost 2 bases and J lost 8, with 15 bases in between. Per the germline V gene, CDR1 is MNHGY and CDR2 is SAAAGT. The length of the CDR3 is 14 residues. CDR3 amino acids: CASSYDSFEGGYTF. The CDR3 coding sequence is TGTGCCAGCAGTTACGACTCCTTCGAGGGAGGCTACACCTTC.

The chain recombines TRBV6-8 with TRBJ2-7, with 11 bases that match TRBD2. Germline CDR1 and CDR2: MNHGY and SAAAGT. The V gene end was trimmed by 6 bases and the J gene end by 3 bases; junction bases not matched to a gene: 13. The CDR3 contains 17 residues. CDR3 in amino acids: CASSSPRLAGRHYEQYF. CDR3 coding DNA: TGTGCCAGCAGCTCCCCGCGACTAGCGGGACGCCACTACGAGCAGTACTTC.

This clone is medium-sized by share. This sequence joins TRBV11-3 and TRBJ1-2, with 8 bases lining up with TRBD1. Germline assignment: CDR1 SGHNT and CDR2 YENEEA. V lost 3 bases to trimming and J lost 14 bases; unmatched junction nucleotides: 20. There are 16 residues in the CDR3. Here the CDR3 DNA reads TGTGCCAGCAGCTTGCCCGGACAGGGAAGCTGGGTAGAGAAGACCTTC. Its translation is CASSLPGQGSWVEKTF.

V and J are TRBV9 and TRBJ2-7; unclear D gene. Between the trimmed V and J ends, which lost 5 bases and 2 bases, there was a span of 14 bases. CDR3 length equals 14 residues. Germline V gene data show CDR1 as SGDLS and CDR2 as YYNGEE. DNA for the CDR3: TGTGCCAGCAGTGACGGTCTGACCCCCTACGAGCAGTACTTC. This codes for CASSDGLTPYEQYF.

This clone is medium-sized (0.01 to 0.1%) by share. V gene TRBV7-5 combines with J gene TRBJ2-3. TRBV7-5 is deemed a pseudogene. The CDR3 consists of 14 residues. CDR3: CASSLSGPTDTQYF. Here the CDR3 DNA reads TGTGCCAGCAGCTTATCCGGACCCACAGATACGCAGTATTTT.

This clone appeared a few times. The gene calls are TRBV6-8 and TRBJ1-1, with D perhaps matching TRBD1 (5 bases). The V and J ends lost 5 bases and 3 bases respectively, with 19 bases between them. Per germline, CDR1 MNHGY and CDR2 SAAAGT. This CDR3 region has 16 residues. The CDR3, as DNA: TGTGCCAGCAGTCCCGGGACGCAACTCTTCGACACTGAAGCTTTCTTT. This sequence encodes CASSPGTQLFDTEAFF.

In this sample, this clone turned up a few times. The chain links TRBV7-5 to TRBJ2-7; the listed D gene, TRBD1, was not tested against the DNA. TRBV7-5 is annotated as a pseudogene. This CDR3 is 16 amino acids long. This chain's CDR3 is CASSPTGDSFLREQYF. As DNA, the CDR3 is TGTGCCAGCAGCCCCACGGGGGACAGCTTCCTGAGGGAGCAGTACTTC.

The chain employs TRBV18 and TRBJ1-2; D unclear. V lost 1 base, J lost 4 bases, and 7 bases lay in between. Germline CDR1 KGHSH, CDR2 LQKENI. This CDR3 contains 13 residues. The DNA of the CDR3 is TGTGCCAGCTCACCACTCACAGTCTATGGCTACACCTTC. Translating gives CASSPLTVYGYTF.

A few counts support this clone. V gene TRBV11-3 combines with J gene TRBJ1-2; a possible D gene is TRBD1 (6 bases). The V end lost 6 bases, the J end lost 10 bases, and 27 bases lay between the germline ends. Germline V CDR1 and CDR2: SGHNT, YENEEA. This CDR3 comprises 16 residues. CDR3 bases: TGTGCCAGCAGTCACACAAACAACAGGGCAATAAGAGTCTACACCTTC. This gives the protein CASSHTNNRAIRVYTF.

This clone was detected a few times. The chain employs TRBV4-1 and TRBJ2-7, with D perhaps assigned TRBD1 or TRBD2 (5 bases each). The length of the CDR3 is 13 residues. Germline V gene lookup returns CDR1 MGHRA and CDR2 YSYEKL. V was clipped by 0 bases and J by 11 bases, with 14 bases between them. The CDR3 is CASSQDSGGLKYF. The CDR3 DNA reads TGCGCCAGCAGCCAAGATAGTGGGGGATTGAAGTACTTC.

The chain links TRBV14 to TRBJ2-7; 7 nucleotides align to TRBD1. The CDR3 length is 19 residues. Losses at the gene ends were 0 bases for V and 3 bases for J; bases not matched to a gene: 17. CDR1 and CDR2 (germline): SGHDN, FVKESK. CDR3 in amino acids: CASSQETGQCRLIRYEQYF. Written as DNA, the CDR3 is TGTGCCAGCAGCCAAGAGACGGGACAGTGTCGCCTTATCCGCTACGAGCAGTACTTC.

This clone was counted once. The chain has TRBV5-1 and TRBJ1-3; TRBD1 aligns across 7 bases. The CDR3 is 16 amino acids. Germline assignment: CDR1 SGHRS and CDR2 YFSETQ. The junction had 6 bases not matched to a gene; V was cut back by 3 bases and J by 0 bases. Written as DNA, the CDR3 is TGCGCCAGCAGCTCAGACAGGGCCCCCTCTGGAAACACCATATATTTT. Translation gives CASSSDRAPSGNTIYF.

This clone was found a few times. The gene calls are TRBV6-8 and TRBJ1-6; D is ambiguous. The CDR3 length is 14 residues. The V gene lost 2 bases and the J gene lost 6 bases, with 8 bases spanning the gap. In germline, CDR1 is MNHGY, CDR2 SAAAGT. The CDR3 DNA sequence: TGTGCCAGCAGTTACGCCATTTTTAATTCACCCCTCCACTTT. Encoded protein: CASSYAIFNSPLHF.

This clone was seen only a few times. J is TRBJ2-1 and V is TRBV6-8; D ambiguous. Germline CDR1 MNHGY, CDR2 SAAAGT. Trimming removed 2 bases from V and 7 bases from J, with 6 bases in between. The CDR3 has 12 amino acids. The CDR3 spells CASSYAGNEQFF. In nucleotides, the CDR3 is TGTGCCAGCAGTTACGCTGGGAATGAGCAGTTCTTC.

The rearrangement links TRBV19 to TRBJ2-5; 11 nucleotides match TRBD2. The V gene's germline CDR1 is LNHDA and CDR2 SQIVND (reference sequence). CDR3 length: 18 residues. The ends lost 1 base at V and 2 bases at J; junction bases unmatched: 9. The CDR3 sequence is CASSIVLAGGPEQETQYF. The CDR3 DNA is TGTGCCAGTAGTATAGTGTTAGCGGGGGGGCCGGAGCAAGAGACCCAGTACTTC.

DNA of the CDR3: TGTGCCATCAGGGGGGACAGGGCCTACGAGCAGTACTTC. Residues: CAIRGDRAYEQYF. The V call is TRBV6-8, the J call TRBJ2-7; 9 positions agree with TRBD1. Germline assignment: CDR1 MNHGY and CDR2 SAAAGT. The CDR3 runs 13 residues. Trimming removed 10 bases from V and 2 bases from J; junction bases left unmatched: 6.

The chain has TRBV7-2 and TRBJ1-2; no clear D gene. Trimming removed 4 bases from V and 2 bases from J, with 8 bases in between. The CDR3 sequence is 13 residues long. Germline CDR1 and CDR2: SGHTA and FQGNSA. CDR3 residues: CASSSPPNYGYTF. CDR3 coding DNA: TGTGCCAGCAGCTCCCCACCAAACTATGGCTACACCTTC.

This clone was seen only a few times. The chain links TRBV7-6 to TRBJ1-4; D is ambiguous. CDR1 is SGHVS, CDR2 FNYEAQ, per germline. Trimming took off 7 bases at V and 8 bases at J, with 17 bases between the two ends. There are 14 residues in the CDR3. DNA of the CDR3: TGTGCCAGCATCCTGAGTTGGGCCGGCGAAAAACTGTTTTTT. This encodes CASILSWAGEKLFF. Supplemented by reference TRBV7-6 and TRBJ1-4, the full variable domain reads GAGVSQSPRYKVTKRGQDVALRCDPISGHVSLYWYRQALGQGPEFLTYFNYEAQQDKSGLPNDRFSAERPEGSISTLTIQRTEQRDSAMYRCASILSWAGEKLFFGSGTQLSVL.

This clone was detected only a few times. This chain joins TRBV9 and TRBJ2-2; tentatively, D is TRBD1 (5 bases). CDR1 SGDLS and CDR2 YYNGEE come from the germline V gene. The CDR3 extends over 15 amino acids. Trimming took off 0 bases at V and 7 bases at J, with 13 bases between the two ends. DNA of the CDR3: TGTGCCAGCAGCGTAGCGGCAGGGTCAAACGGGGAGCTGTTTTTT. Its protein product is CASSVAAGSNGELFF.

This clone is categorized as medium-sized. The chain carries TRBV11-3 and TRBJ2-3, with 7 positions matching TRBD2. The CDR3 sequence is 15 residues long. Germline loops: CDR1 SGHNT, CDR2 YENEEA. V lost 1 base, J lost 4 bases, and 5 bases stayed unmatched. The CDR3 DNA reads TGTGCCAGCAGCTTAGTAACGGGGGGATCAGATACGCAGTATTTT. Its translation: CASSLVTGGSDTQYF.

The chain recombines TRBV19 with TRBJ1-5; D call uncertain. This CDR3 spans 15 amino acids. From germline, CDR1 is LNHDA and CDR2 SQIVND (reference sequence). V lost 5 bases, J lost 2 bases, and 13 bases lay in between. The CDR3 bases are TGTGCCAGTAGTTGGGGAGGGTATGGCAATCAGCCCCAGCATTTT. This codes for CASSWGGYGNQPQHF.